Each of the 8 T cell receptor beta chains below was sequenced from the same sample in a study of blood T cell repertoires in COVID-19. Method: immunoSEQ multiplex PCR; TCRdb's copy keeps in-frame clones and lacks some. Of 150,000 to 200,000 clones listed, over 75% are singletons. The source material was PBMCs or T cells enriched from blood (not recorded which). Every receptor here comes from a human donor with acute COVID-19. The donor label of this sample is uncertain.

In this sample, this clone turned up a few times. DNA for the CDR3: TGTGCCAGCAGTTACAGGGGGCGCGACCCTGAAGCTTTCTTT. Protein product: CASSYRGRDPEAFF. This rearrangement joins TRBV6-5 to TRBJ1-1; 7 positions match TRBD1. In germline, CDR1 is MNHEY, CDR2 SVGAGI. This CDR3 comprises 14 residues. The V and J ends lost 2 bases and 6 bases, in that order; junction bases with no gene match: 6.

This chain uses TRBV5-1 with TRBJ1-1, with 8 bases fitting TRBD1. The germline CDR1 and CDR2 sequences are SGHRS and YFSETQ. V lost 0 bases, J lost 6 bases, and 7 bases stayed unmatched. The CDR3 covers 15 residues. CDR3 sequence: CASSLGTGMIAEAFF. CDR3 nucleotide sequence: TGCGCCAGCAGCTTGGGGACAGGGATGATCGCTGAAGCTTTCTTT.

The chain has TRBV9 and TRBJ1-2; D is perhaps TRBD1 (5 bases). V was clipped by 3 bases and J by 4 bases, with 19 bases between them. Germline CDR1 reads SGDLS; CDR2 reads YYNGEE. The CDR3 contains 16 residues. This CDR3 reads CASSAGHPGASYGYTF. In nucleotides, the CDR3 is TGTGCCAGCAGCGCTGGACATCCGGGTGCGAGCTATGGCTACACCTTC.

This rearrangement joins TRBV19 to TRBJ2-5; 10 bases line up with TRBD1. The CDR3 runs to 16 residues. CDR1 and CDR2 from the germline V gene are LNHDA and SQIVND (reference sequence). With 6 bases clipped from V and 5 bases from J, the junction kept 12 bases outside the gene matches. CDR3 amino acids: CASSLNDRGRGETQYF. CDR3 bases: TGTGCCAGTAGCCTTAATGACAGGGGGCGCGGGGAGACCCAGTACTTC.

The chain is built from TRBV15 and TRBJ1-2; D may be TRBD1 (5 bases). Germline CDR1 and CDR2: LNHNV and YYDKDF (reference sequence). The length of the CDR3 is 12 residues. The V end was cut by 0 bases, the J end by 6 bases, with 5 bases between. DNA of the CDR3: TGTGCCACCAGCAGAGACAGGGATGGCTACACCTTC. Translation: CATSRDRDGYTF.

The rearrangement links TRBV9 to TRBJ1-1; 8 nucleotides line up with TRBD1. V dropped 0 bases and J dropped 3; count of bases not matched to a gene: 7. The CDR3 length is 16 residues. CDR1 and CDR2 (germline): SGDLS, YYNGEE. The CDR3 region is CASSVATQGAYTEAFF. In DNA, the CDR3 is TGTGCCAGCAGCGTAGCTACGCAGGGGGCGTACACTGAAGCTTTCTTT.

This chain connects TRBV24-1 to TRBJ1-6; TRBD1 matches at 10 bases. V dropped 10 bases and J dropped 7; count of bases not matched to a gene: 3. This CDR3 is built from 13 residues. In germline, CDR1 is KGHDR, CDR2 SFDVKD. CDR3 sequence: CATRQGANSPLHF. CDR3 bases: TGTGCCACGAGACAGGGGGCCAATTCACCCCTCCACTTT.

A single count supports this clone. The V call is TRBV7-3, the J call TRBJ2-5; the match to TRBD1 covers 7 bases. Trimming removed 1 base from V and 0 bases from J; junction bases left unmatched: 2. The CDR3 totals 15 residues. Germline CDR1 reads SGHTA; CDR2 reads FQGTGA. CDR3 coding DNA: TGTGCCAGCAGCTTAAGAGGGGGCTACCAAGAGACCCAGTACTTC. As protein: CASSLRGGYQETQYF.